These T cell receptor beta chains were read from a single sample in a study of T cell responses to AZD1222 COVID-19 vaccine. Here immunoSEQ multiplex PCR was the method, and the copy in TCRdb shows in-frame clones only, minus some. The data show about 160,000 clones, 85% to 90% seen once. The sequenced sample was peripheral blood, obtained on day 0 of AZD1222 vaccination. Receptors were obtained from an adult in good health. The CDR3 runs from the conserved cysteine through the conserved F or W. The order of the fields is clone size, V gene, D gene, J gene, CDR3 protein, CDR3 DNA. The D gene is left open where the match is weak. Expanded clones get a size class; other rows say once, few or many, or leave the size out.

>.|TRBV28|TRBD1|TRBJ1-3
CASSPGQLGGNTIYF
TGTGCCAGCAGTCCGGGACAGTTGGGTGGAAACACCATATATTTT
>.|TRBV2|.|TRBJ2-1
CASSSGGQDNEQFF
TGTGCCAGCAGTAGTGGGGGCCAAGACAATGAGCAGTTCTTC
>.|TRBV28|TRBD1|TRBJ1-3
CASINRGIGNTIYF
TGTGCCAGCATTAACAGGGGCATTGGAAACACCATATATTTT
>.|TRBV6-6|TRBD1|TRBJ1-4
CASSKSDRVANEKLFF
TGTGCCAGCAGTAAATCCGACAGGGTTGCTAATGAAAAACTGTTTTTT
>.|TRBV7-9|TRBD1|TRBJ2-7
CASSWGQGEEQYF
TGTGCCAGCAGCTGGGGACAGGGAGAAGAGCAGTACTTC
>.|TRBV28|.|TRBJ1-6
CASRVGGNSPLHF
TGTGCCAGCAGGGTAGGGGGTAATTCACCCCTCCACTTT
>.|TRBV27|TRBD2|TRBJ2-1
CASSHGTSGGNEQFF
TGTGCCAGCAGTCACGGGACTAGTGGCGGCAATGAGCAGTTCTTC
>.|TRBV5-3|TRBD1|TRBJ2-4
CATRAGTGALGAKNIQYF
TGTGCCACCAGGGCAGGGACAGGGGCCCTAGGTGCCAAAAACATTCAGTACTTC
>few|TRBV5-1|TRBD1|TRBJ2-7
CASSLQGVDYEQYF
TGCGCCAGCAGCTTACAGGGGGTTGACTACGAGCAGTACTTC
>.|TRBV7-9|TRBD2|TRBJ2-7
CASSWASGGYEQYF
TGTGCCAGCAGCTGGGCTAGCGGGGGCTACGAGCAGTACTTC
>.|TRBV19|TRBD1|TRBJ2-1
CASSIDYRGSYNEQFF
TGTGCCAGTAGTATAGATTACAGGGGGTCCTACAATGAGCAGTTCTTC
>.|TRBV4-2|.|TRBJ1-3
CASSQGKRAGNTIYF
TGTGCCAGCAGCCAAGGGAAGCGGGCTGGAAACACCATATATTTT
>.|TRBV15|TRBD2|TRBJ2-1
CATSRETSMSGGSNNEQFF
TGTGCCACCAGCAGAGAAACCTCTATGAGCGGGGGTTCAAACAATGAGCAGTTCTTC
>.|TRBV14|.|TRBJ1-3
CASSQSTSGNTIYF
TGTGCCAGCAGCCAAAGCACCTCTGGAAACACCATATATTTT
>.|TRBV7-9|TRBD2|TRBJ2-7
CASSPWGGTYEQYF
TGTGCCAGCAGCCCCTGGGGAGGGACCTACGAGCAGTACTTC
>.|TRBV18|.|TRBJ1-1
CASSPPFLLSLTAGSDTEAFF
TGTGCCAGCTCACCACCGTTTTTGTTATCCCTAACTGCGGGATCGGACACTGAAGCTTTCTTT
>.|TRBV7-9|TRBD1|TRBJ1-6
CASSLLPGQGNNSPLHF
TGTGCCAGCAGCCTCCTTCCGGGACAGGGGAACAATTCACCCCTCCACTTT
>.|TRBV5-1|TRBD2|TRBJ2-1
CASSLTSAYNEQFF
TGCGCCAGCAGCTTGACTAGCGCCTACAATGAGCAGTTCTTC
>.|TRBV30|TRBD1|TRBJ1-5
CAWSNGQGQPQHF
TGTGCCTGGAGTAACGGACAGGGTCAGCCCCAGCATTTT
>few|TRBV25-1|.|TRBJ1-1
CASSDYGSTEAFF
TGTGCCAGCAGTGACTACGGGTCTACTGAAGCTTTCTTT
>.|TRBV12-3/TRBV12-4|.|TRBJ2-2
CASNRAGELFF
TGTGCCAGCAACAGGGCCGGGGAGCTGTTTTTT
>.|TRBV6-6|.|TRBJ2-7
CASSYLELSSSYEQYF
TGTGCCAGCAGTTACCTTGAGCTGTCTAGCTCCTACGAGCAGTACTTC
>.|TRBV4-3|TRBD2|TRBJ2-5
CASSQERSGGPQETQYF
TGCGCCAGCAGCCAAGAGAGGAGCGGGGGGCCTCAAGAGACCCAGTACTTC
>.|TRBV5-5|TRBD1|TRBJ2-7
CASSPYPGQTYEQYF
TGTGCCAGCAGCCCATACCCGGGACAGACCTACGAGCAGTACTTC
>few|TRBV5-4|TRBD1|TRBJ1-6
CASSRQGNNGALHF
TGTGCCAGCAGCCGACAGGGTAATAATGGGGCCCTCCACTTT
>.|TRBV28|.|TRBJ2-5
CASRAGGPETQYF
TGTGCCAGCAGGGCAGGCGGTCCAGAGACCCAGTACTTC
>.|TRBV5-1|.|TRBJ2-1
CASSLAADWTYNEQFF
TGCGCCAGCAGCTTGGCAGCGGACTGGACGTACAATGAGCAGTTCTTC
>.|TRBV7-2|TRBD1|TRBJ1-5
CASSLGAGGRNQPQHF
TGTGCCAGCAGCTTAGGGGCAGGGGGGCGCAATCAGCCCCAGCATTTT
>.|TRBV6-5|.|TRBJ1-1
CASSYRRIMNTEAFF
TGTGCCAGCAGTTATCGGCGGATCATGAACACTGAAGCTTTCTTT
>.|TRBV5-1|TRBD1|TRBJ2-1
CASSAPGQGINEQFF
TGCGCCAGCAGCGCACCGGGACAGGGCATCAATGAGCAGTTCTTC
>.|TRBV3-1/TRBV3-2|TRBD2|TRBJ2-3
CASSQEASGGTDTQYF
TGTGCCAGCAGCCAAGAGGCTAGCGGGGGCACAGATACGCAGTATTTT
>.|TRBV19|.|TRBJ2-6
CASSSRVSGANVLTF
TGTGCCAGTAGCTCCAGGGTGTCTGGGGCCAACGTCCTGACTTTC
>.|TRBV12-5|.|TRBJ1-4
CASRRDHNEKLFF
TGTGCTAGCAGAAGGGACCATAATGAAAAACTGTTTTTT
>.|TRBV7-7|.|TRBJ2-7
CASSPNPGDYEQYF
TGTGCTAGCAGCCCAAACCCAGGGGACTACGAGCAGTACTTC
>.|TRBV9|.|TRBJ2-2
CASSVGAPNTGELFF
TGTGCCAGCAGCGTAGGGGCCCCGAACACCGGGGAGCTGTTTTTT
>.|TRBV6-5|.|TRBJ2-5
CASSSEGAGQETQYF
TGTGCCAGCAGTTCCGAGGGGGCGGGGCAAGAGACCCAGTACTTC
>.|TRBV6-2/TRBV6-3|TRBD1|TRBJ1-2
CASSAAGTATNYGYTF
TGTGCCAGCAGTGCCGCCGGGACAGCCACTAACTATGGCTACACCTTC
>.|TRBV7-9|TRBD2|TRBJ2-2
CASSFGTTNTGELFF
TGTGCCAGCAGCTTTGGGACTACCAACACCGGGGAGCTGTTTTTT
>few|TRBV19|.|TRBJ1-6
CASSRGPRNSPLHF
TGTGCCAGTAGCAGGGGACCCAGGAATTCACCCCTCCACTTT
>.|TRBV27|.|TRBJ1-4
CASRGGGSLNEKLFF
TGTGCCAGCAGGGGTGGCGGGTCCCTAAATGAAAAACTGTTTTTT
>.|TRBV5-4|.|TRBJ2-5
CASSLAGIQETQYF
TGTGCCAGCAGCTTGGCTGGCATCCAAGAGACCCAGTACTTC
>.|TRBV7-2|.|TRBJ1-1
CASSLGRELHKGFF
TGTGCCAGCAGCTTAGGACGAGAGTTGCATAAGGGTTTCTTT
>.|TRBV2|.|TRBJ1-5
CASSWVGSNQPQHF
TGTGCCAGCAGTTGGGTAGGGAGCAATCAGCCCCAGCATTTT
>.|TRBV4-3|.|TRBJ2-2
CASSQGANTGELFF
TGCGCCAGCAGCCAGGGTGCGAACACCGGGGAGCTGTTTTTT
>.|TRBV3-1/TRBV3-2|TRBD1|TRBJ1-2
CASSQEGAQGAGWYGYTF
TGTGCCAGCAGCCAAGAAGGGGCGCAGGGGGCCGGGTGGTATGGCTACACCTTC
>.|TRBV28|.|TRBJ2-7
CASRDTGRYEQYF
TGTGCCAGCCGGGACACGGGTAGGTACGAGCAGTACTTC
>.|TRBV7-2|.|TRBJ2-1
CASSLEGSHVGNEQFF
TGTGCCAGCAGCTTAGAGGGGTCGCATGTGGGCAATGAGCAGTTCTTC
>.|TRBV4-2|.|TRBJ2-1
CATTGTHINEQFF
TGTGCCACCACCGGGACGCACATCAATGAGCAGTTCTTC
>.|TRBV7-6|.|TRBJ1-1
CASSLSLRTEGLNTEAFF
TGTGCCAGCAGCTTATCCTTAAGGACAGAGGGCTTGAACACTGAAGCTTTCTTT
>once|TRBV2|.|TRBJ2-2
CAKRYQTGELFF
TGTGCCAAACGATATCAAACCGGGGAGCTGTTTTTT
>.|TRBV7-8|TRBD1|TRBJ2-7
CASSLEPTGALNYEQYF
TGTGCCAGCAGCTTAGAGCCAACAGGGGCCCTCAACTACGAGCAGTACTTC